The 11 T cell receptor beta chains below come from one sample, sequenced in a study of immune cell composition in non-small cell lung cancer (dated by TCRdb to 2017 to 2019). To prepare the library, the immunoSEQ multiplex PCR assay was applied. Sourced from immuneACCESS, this table was stored by TCRdb with only in-frame sequences that have V and J called. A share of the clones is absent; for the studies checked, an unresolved V gene accounts for under half, and the remainder has no known explanation. In this sample the table shows about 5,000 clones, roughly 84% of which occur a single time. The top ten hold over 9.5% of the sample. Sequencing input: lung tumor tissue. These receptors all stem from a human donor with non-small cell lung cancer.

J is TRBJ1-2 and V is TRBV19; D uncertain. V lost 9 bases to trimming and J lost 8 bases, with 25 bases between them. There are 15 residues in the CDR3. CDR1 is LNHDA, CDR2 SQIVND, per germline (reference sequence). The CDR3 loop reads CASRDEGGFMRGYTF. The CDR3 DNA sequence: TGTGCCAGCCGAGACGAGGGCGGTTTTATGAGGGGCTACACCTTC.

CDR3 amino acids: CASSLRQGNYGYTF. Written as DNA, the CDR3 is TGTGCCAGCTCACTCCGACAGGGGAACTATGGCTACACCTTC. The V call is TRBV18, the J call TRBJ1-2; TRBD1 agrees at 8 bases. Germline CDR1 and CDR2: KGHSH and LQKENI. Trimming at V came to 4 bases and at J to 2 bases, leaving 3 bases not matched to a gene. There are 14 residues in the CDR3.

The rearrangement joins TRBV2 to TRBJ2-3; no clear D. Germline V gene data show CDR1 as SNHLY and CDR2 as FYNNEI. The CDR3 is 15 residues long. Trimming pared 4 bases from V and 0 bases from J, leaving 11 bases between. The chain's CDR3 is CASSGAGFSTDTQYF. CDR3 nucleotides: TGTGCCAGCAGTGGAGCAGGATTTAGCACAGATACGCAGTATTTT. Based on the CDR3 plus reference TRBV2 and TRBJ2-3, the full variable domain is EPEVTQTPSHQVTQMGQEVILRCVPISNHLYFYWYRQILGQKVEFLVSFYNNEISEKSEIFDDQFSVERPDGSNFTLKIRSTKLEDSAMYFCASSGAGFSTDTQYFGPGTRLTVL.

The gene calls are TRBV5-1 and TRBJ2-7; a weak D match, TRBD2 (6 bases). The CDR3 consists of 16 residues. Germline CDR1 and CDR2: SGHRS and YFSETQ. Trimming removed 0 bases at V and 5 bases at J, with 18 bases between. This chain's CDR3 is CASSLAGWTPGDEQYF. Written as DNA, the CDR3 is TGCGCCAGCAGCTTGGCGGGATGGACTCCGGGGGACGAGCAGTACTTC. Full variable domain (outside the CDR3, taken from reference TRBV5-1 and TRBJ2-7): KAGVTQTPRYLIKTRGQQVTLSCSPISGHRSVSWYQQTPGQGLQFLFEYFSETQRNKGNFPGRFSGRQFSNSRSEMNVSTLELGDSALYLCASSLAGWTPGDEQYFGPGTRLTVT.

This clone showed up just once. The genes are TRBV7-8 and TRBJ2-2; D is uncertain. The germline V gene encodes CDR1 SGHVS and CDR2 FQNEAQ. Trimming took off 1 base at V and 6 bases at J, with 3 bases between the two ends. The CDR3 spans 12 residues. CDR3 amino acids: CASSLDAGELFF. The CDR3 DNA reads as TGTGCCAGCAGCTTAGACGCCGGGGAGCTGTTTTTT.

The J gene is TRBJ1-6, the V gene TRBV15, with a weak D call TRBD1 (5 bases). The CDR3 sequence is 17 residues long. CDR1 is LNHNV and CDR2 is YYDKDF in the germline V gene (reference sequence). With 0 bases removed from V and 6 bases from J, the gap between germline ends came to 15 bases. In DNA form, the CDR3 reads TGTGCCACCAGCAGAGAGAGGGGTCCTAGGTCTAATTCACCCCTCCACTTT. This gives the protein CATSRERGPRSNSPLHF.

The chain joins TRBV9 to TRBJ2-5; D might be TRBD1 (5 bases). Per germline, CDR1 SGDLS and CDR2 YYNGEE. CDR3 length: 15 residues. Trimming left V 0 bases short and J 1 base short, with 10 bases between. In DNA, the CDR3 is TGTGCCAGCAGCGTAGACTCGACAGCCCAAGAGACCCAGTACTTC. It is translated as CASSVDSTAQETQYF. The full variable domain, in which reference TRBV9 and TRBJ2-5 provide the parts outside the CDR3, is DSGVTQTPKHLITATGQRVTLRCSPRSGDLSVYWYQQSLDQGLQFLIQYYNGEERAKGNILERFSAQQFPDLHSELNLSSLELGDSALYFCASSVDSTAQETQYFGPGTRLLVL.

This chain links TRBV5-1 with TRBJ1-3; D may be TRBD1 (5 bases). The CDR3 is 13 amino acids. V lost 2 bases and J lost 8, with 11 bases in between. Germline V gene data show CDR1 as SGHRS and CDR2 as YFSETQ. The CDR3 loop reads CASSFQGGDTIYF. The CDR3 DNA reads as TGCGCCAGCAGCTTTCAGGGAGGGGACACCATATATTTT.

This clone was seen more than once but under ten times. This chain joins TRBV15 and TRBJ2-7; D is possibly TRBD1 (6 bases). In germline, CDR1 is LNHNV, CDR2 YYDKDF (reference sequence). CDR3 size: 14 residues. Trimming took 4 bases from V and 8 from J, leaving 18 bases between them. DNA for the CDR3: TGTGCCACCAGCAAGACGGCTGACAGGAATAAGCAGTACTTC. It yields the protein CATSKTADRNKQYF.

The J gene is TRBJ1-2, the V gene TRBV6-1, with a tentative D call TRBD1 (5 bases). The CDR3 consists of 17 residues. V lost 3 bases and J lost 2, with 19 bases in between. Germline V gene data show CDR1 as MNHNS and CDR2 as SASEGT. The CDR3 spells CASSDWGPRGSNYGYTF. The CDR3 coding sequence is TGTGCCAGCAGTGATTGGGGACCCCGGGGCTCAAACTATGGCTACACCTTC.

This chain uses TRBV11-2 with TRBJ1-6; TRBD1 matches at 7 bases. There are 16 residues in the CDR3. After removal of 7 bases from V and 10 bases from J, the junction contained 16 bases not matched to a gene. Germline values: CDR1 SGHAT, CDR2 FQNNGV. CDR3 amino acids: CASTNQGGAPRSPLHF. CDR3 nucleotides: TGTGCCAGCACCAATCAGGGGGGAGCCCCTAGATCACCCCTCCACTTT.